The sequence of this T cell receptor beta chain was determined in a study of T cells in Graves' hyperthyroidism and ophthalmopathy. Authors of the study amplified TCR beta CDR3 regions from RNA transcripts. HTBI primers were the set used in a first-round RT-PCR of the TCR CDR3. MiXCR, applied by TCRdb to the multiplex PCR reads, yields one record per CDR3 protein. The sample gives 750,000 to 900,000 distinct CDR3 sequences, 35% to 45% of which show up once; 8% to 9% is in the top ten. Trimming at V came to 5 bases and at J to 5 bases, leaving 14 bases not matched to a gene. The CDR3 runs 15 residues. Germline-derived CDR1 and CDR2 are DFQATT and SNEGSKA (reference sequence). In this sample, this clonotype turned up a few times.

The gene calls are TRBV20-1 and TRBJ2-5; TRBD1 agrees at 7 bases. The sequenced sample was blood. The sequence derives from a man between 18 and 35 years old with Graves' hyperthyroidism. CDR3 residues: CSAANDRVLSETQYF. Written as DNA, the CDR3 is TGCAGTGCTGCCAACGACAGGGTCCTATCCGAGACCCAGTACTTC.